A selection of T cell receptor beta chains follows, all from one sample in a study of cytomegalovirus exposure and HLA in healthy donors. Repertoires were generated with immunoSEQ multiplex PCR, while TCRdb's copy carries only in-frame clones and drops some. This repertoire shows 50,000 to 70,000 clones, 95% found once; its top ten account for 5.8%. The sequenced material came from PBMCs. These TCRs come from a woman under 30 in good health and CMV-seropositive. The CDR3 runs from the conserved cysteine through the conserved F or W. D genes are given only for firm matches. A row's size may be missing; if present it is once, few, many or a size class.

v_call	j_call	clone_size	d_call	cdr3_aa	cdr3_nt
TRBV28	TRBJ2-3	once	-	CASSLFASLTDTQYF	TGTGCCAGCAGTTTATTTGCTAGCCTCACAGATACGCAGTATTTT
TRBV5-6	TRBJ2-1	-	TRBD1	CASSWTRDRDEQFF	TGTGCCAGCAGCTGGACTAGGGACAGGGATGAGCAGTTCTTC
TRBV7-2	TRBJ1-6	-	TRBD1	CASSLASGTVNSPLHF	TGTGCCAGCAGCTTAGCGTCCGGGACAGTGAATTCACCCCTCCACTTT
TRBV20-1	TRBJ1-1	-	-	CSAPLNTEAFF	TGCAGTGCTCCTTTGAACACTGAAGCTTTCTTT
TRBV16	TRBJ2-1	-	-	CASSQSGLPYNEQFF	TGTGCCAGCAGCCAATCCGGACTACCATACAATGAGCAGTTCTTC
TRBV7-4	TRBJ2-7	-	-	CASSLGVREQYF	TGTGCCAGCAGCTTAGGAGTACGGGAGCAGTACTTC
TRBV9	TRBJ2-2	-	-	CASSVGWDTGTGELFF	TGTGCCAGCAGCGTAGGCTGGGACACGGGCACCGGGGAGCTGTTTTTT
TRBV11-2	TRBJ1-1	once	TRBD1	CASSLDQGTGGRAFF	TGTGCCAGCAGCTTAGATCAGGGGACAGGGGGTAGAGCTTTCTTT
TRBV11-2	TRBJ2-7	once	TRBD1	CASSPIPGQSYEQYF	TGTGCCAGCAGCCCGATACCGGGACAGTCCTACGAGCAGTACTTC
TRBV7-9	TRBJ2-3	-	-	CASSLVQGTSDTQYF	TGTGCCAGCAGTTTGGTCCAGGGAACCTCAGATACGCAGTATTTT
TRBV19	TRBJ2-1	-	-	CASKGLWGPGDNEQFF	TGTGCCAGTAAAGGATTATGGGGACCGGGGGACAATGAGCAGTTCTTC
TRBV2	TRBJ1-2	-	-	CASSRGGAGVYGYTF	TGTGCCAGCAGCCGCGGCGGGGCTGGAGTCTATGGCTACACCTTC
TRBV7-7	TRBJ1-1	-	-	CASSPTETNTEAFF	TGTGCCAGCAGCCCGACAGAAACTAACACTGAAGCTTTCTTT
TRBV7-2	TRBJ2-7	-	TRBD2	CASSETAGGPTEQYF	TGTGCCAGCAGCGAAACAGCGGGGGGCCCCACAGAGCAGTACTTC
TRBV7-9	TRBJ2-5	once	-	CASSLGGTQETQYF	TGTGCCAGCAGCTTAGGGGGCACCCAAGAGACCCAGTACTTC
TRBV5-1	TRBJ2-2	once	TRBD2	CASSLGTSGRSTGELFF	TGCGCCAGCAGTTTAGGGACTAGCGGGAGGAGCACCGGGGAGCTGTTTTTT
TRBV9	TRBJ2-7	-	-	CASSVARYSQIYEQYF	TGTGCCAGCAGCGTAGCCCGATATTCACAGATCTACGAGCAGTACTTC
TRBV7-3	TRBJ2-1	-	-	CASSLTQSHNEQFF	TGTGCCAGCAGCTTAACACAAAGTCACAATGAGCAGTTCTTC
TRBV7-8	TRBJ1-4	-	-	CASSLGRFREKLFF	TGTGCCAGCAGCCTAGGGAGATTCCGTGAAAAACTGTTTTTT
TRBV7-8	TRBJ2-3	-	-	CASSGRTDTQYF	TGTGCCAGCAGCGGCCGCACAGATACGCAGTATTTT
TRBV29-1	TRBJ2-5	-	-	CSVEPGDGQETQYF	TGCAGCGTTGAACCGGGGGACGGGCAAGAGACCCAGTACTTC
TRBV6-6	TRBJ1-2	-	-	CASSDRLFSGSYTF	TGTGCCAGCAGTGACAGGCTTTTCTCGGGGAGCTACACCTTC
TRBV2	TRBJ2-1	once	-	CASRQEPPGQFF	TGTGCCAGCAGACAGGAGCCACCAGGGCAGTTCTTC
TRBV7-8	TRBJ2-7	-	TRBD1	CASSPGDRVAGVSEQYF	TGTGCCAGCAGCCCCGGGGACAGGGTGGCGGGAGTCAGCGAGCAGTACTTC
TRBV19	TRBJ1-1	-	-	CASSTDRDTEAFF	TGTGCCAGTAGTACCGACCGGGACACTGAAGCTTTCTTT
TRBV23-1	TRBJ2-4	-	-	CASSQCLFGQTLAKNIQYF	TGCGCCAGCAGTCAATGTCTATTTGGACAGACTCTAGCCAAAAACATTCAGTACTTC
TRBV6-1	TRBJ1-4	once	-	CASSERGKLFF	TGTGCCAGCAGTGAAAGAGGAAAACTGTTTTTT
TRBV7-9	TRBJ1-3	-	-	CASSPLGGNTIYF	TGTGCCAGCAGCCCCTTGGGAGGTAACACCATATATTTT
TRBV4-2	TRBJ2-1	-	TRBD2	CASSQGTGGDEQFF	TGTGCCAGCAGCCAAGGTACGGGGGGAGATGAGCAGTTCTTC
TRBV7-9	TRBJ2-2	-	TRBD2	CASSPMTSGRANTGELFF	TGTGCCAGCAGCCCTATGACTAGCGGCCGTGCGAACACCGGGGAGCTGTTTTTT
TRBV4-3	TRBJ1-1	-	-	CASSQDLVRGTEAFF	TGCGCCAGCAGCCAAGATCTCGTACGGGGCACTGAAGCTTTCTTT
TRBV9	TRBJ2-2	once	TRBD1	CASSPTGRNGELFF	TGTGCCAGCAGCCCGACAGGGCGGAACGGGGAGCTGTTTTTT